The next 25 T cell receptor beta chains were all read from a single sample in a study of CD8+ T cells in alopecia areata. Extracted RNA was reverse transcribed, and the resulting cDNA served as sequencing template. Assay used: immunoSEQ multiplex PCR; TCRdb lists only in-frame clones, some missing. The data show about 130,000 clones, 45% to 60% seen once. The sequencing used CD4+ T cells sorted from blood, collected at week 0. These receptors were obtained from a human donor with alopecia areata.

This sequence joins TRBV13 and TRBJ2-5, with 8 nucleotides matching TRBD2. V lost 5 bases and J lost 5; bases outside the gene matches: 10. The CDR3 consists of 15 residues. From germline, CDR1 is PRHDT and CDR2 FYEKMQ (reference sequence). The CDR3 protein is CASSQASGSKETQYF. The CDR3 DNA reads as TGTGCCAGCAGCCAAGCTAGCGGGTCGAAGGAGACCCAGTACTTC. The full variable domain, completed using reference TRBV13 and TRBJ2-5, is AAGVIQSPRHLIKEKRETATLKCYPIPRHDTVYWYQQGPGQDPQFLISFYEKMQSDKGSIPDRFSAQQFSDYHSELNMSSLELGDSALYFCASSQASGSKETQYFGPGTRLLVL.

The rearrangement uses TRBV28 and TRBJ2-7, with D tentatively TRBD2 (6 bases). The V end lost 5 bases, the J end lost 1 base, and 15 bases lay between the germline ends. The CDR3 sequence is 15 residues long. CDR1 and CDR2 (germline): MDHEN, SYDVKM. This CDR3 reads CASSKPGLISYEQYF. The CDR3 DNA follows: TGTGCCAGCAGTAAACCAGGACTAATTTCCTACGAGCAGTACTTC.

The chain has TRBV5-1 and TRBJ2-4, with 11 bases that match TRBD2. CDR3 length: 17 amino acids. Germline CDR1 is SGHRS and CDR2 is YFSETQ. V was clipped by 0 bases and J by 3 bases; unmatched bases: 5. CDR3 sequence reads: CASSLVSGRAVKNIQYF. DNA of the CDR3: TGCGCCAGCAGCTTGGTTAGCGGGAGGGCAGTCAAAAACATTCAGTACTTC.

This chain connects TRBV6-5 to TRBJ2-2; D is unclear. This CDR3 spans 14 amino acids. The germline V gene has CDR1 MNHEY and CDR2 SVGAGI. Trimming shortened V by 0 bases and J by 8 bases, and 10 bases separated the two germline ends. This CDR3 reads CASSYSRLVGELFF. Written as DNA, the CDR3 is TGTGCCAGCAGTTACTCTCGGTTGGTGGGGGAGCTGTTTTTT.

V and J are TRBV27 and TRBJ2-7; either TRBD1 or TRBD2 may fit D (5 bases each). Germline CDR1 reads MNHEY; CDR2 reads SMNVEV (reference sequence). V dropped 5 bases and J dropped 4 bases, with 15 bases sitting between them. The CDR3 loop spans 14 amino acids. CDR3 amino acids: CASSPGPRGYEQYF. CDR3 coding DNA: TGTGCCAGCAGTCCTGGACCGAGGGGATACGAGCAGTACTTC.

The chain is built from TRBV19 and TRBJ2-6; D remains ambiguous. The germline V gene has CDR1 LNHDA and CDR2 SQIVND (reference sequence). The CDR3 spans 14 residues. V lost 5 bases to trimming and J lost 2 bases, with 7 bases between them. As DNA, the CDR3 is TGTGCCAGTAGTCTCAGTGCTGGGGCCAACGTCCTGACTTTC. This codes for CASSLSAGANVLTF.

The rearrangement joins TRBV7-2 to TRBJ1-2; D ambiguous. V was clipped by 1 base and J by 5 bases, with 14 bases between them. CDR1 is SGHTA, CDR2 FQGNSA, per germline. The CDR3 is 15 amino acids. The CDR3 here is CASSLVVGPEYGYTF. The CDR3, as DNA: TGTGCCAGCAGCTTAGTGGTTGGGCCAGAGTATGGCTACACCTTC.

The chain uses TRBV15 and TRBJ2-5, with 16 bases lining up with TRBD2. The CDR3 sequence is 18 residues long. Per germline, CDR1 LNHNV and CDR2 YYDKDF (reference sequence). The V segment lost 1 base and the J segment 2 bases; nucleotides outside the gene matches: 4. Here the CDR3 reads CATSRGGTSGGEQETQYF. CDR3 nucleotides: TGTGCCACCAGCAGAGGCGGGACTAGCGGGGGGGAACAAGAGACCCAGTACTTC.

A few counts support this clone. Other nucleotide sequences from this sample produce the same CDR3. The genes are TRBV28 and TRBJ2-4; unclear D gene. The length of the CDR3 is 15 residues. Trimming removed 4 bases at V and 0 bases at J, with 10 bases between. Per the germline V gene, CDR1 is MDHEN and CDR2 is SYDVKM. CDR3 residues: CASSSAALAKNIQYF. CDR3 DNA sequence: TGTGCCAGCAGTTCTGCAGCCCTAGCCAAAAACATTCAGTACTTC.

This clone was seen a few times. This chain joins TRBV5-6 and TRBJ2-2, with D uncertain. Trimming shortened V by 4 bases and J by 8 bases, and 9 bases separated the two germline ends. Germline V lookup: CDR1 SGHDT, CDR2 YYEEEE. The CDR3 runs to 12 residues. The CDR3 DNA follows: TGTGCCAGCAGCCGCACCCGGGGGGAGCTGTTTTTT. Encoded protein: CASSRTRGELFF.

There are a few counts of this clone. The chain is built from TRBV5-4 and TRBJ2-2; 8 nucleotides align to TRBD2. The junction had 2 bases not matched to a gene; V was cut back by 0 bases and J by 4 bases. Germline V gene sequence: CDR1 SGHNT, CDR2 YYREEE (reference sequence). This CDR3 has 15 amino acids. The CDR3 loop is CASSLDSGVTGELFF. As DNA, the CDR3 is TGTGCCAGCAGCTTGGATAGCGGGGTCACCGGGGAGCTGTTTTTT.

This clone was seen a handful of times. This chain uses TRBV18 with TRBJ1-1; TRBD1 agrees at 7 bases. V was clipped by 2 bases and J by 4 bases; unmatched bases: 7. This CDR3 region has 15 residues. Germline CDR1 is KGHSH and CDR2 is LQKENI. CDR3 residues: CASSPRSDRATEAFF. CDR3 in DNA: TGTGCCAGCTCACCAAGGTCCGACAGGGCCACTGAAGCTTTCTTT.

This rearrangement joins TRBV9 to TRBJ2-1; 9 bases fit TRBD2. Per the germline V gene, CDR1 is SGDLS and CDR2 is YYNGEE. The V gene end was trimmed by 0 bases and the J gene end by 9 bases; junction bases not matched to a gene: 7. The CDR3 spans 15 residues. The CDR3 DNA follows: TGTGCCAGCAGCGTAGTGGCGGGAGGGGAGGGTGAGCAGTTCTTC. Translated, it gives CASSVVAGGEGEQFF. The variable domain in full, with the rest retrieved from reference TRBV9 and TRBJ2-1, is DSGVTQTPKHLITATGQRVTLRCSPRSGDLSVYWYQQSLDQGLQFLIQYYNGEERAKGNILERFSAQQFPDLHSELNLSSLELGDSALYFCASSVVAGGEGEQFFGPGTRLTVL.

This clone was counted a few times. The J gene is TRBJ2-6, the V gene TRBV11-2; D is perhaps TRBD1 (6 bases). This CDR3 is 15 amino acids long. Germline V CDR1 and CDR2: SGHAT, FQNNGV. V shed 4 bases and J shed 1 base, with 8 bases lying between them. CDR3 nucleotides: TGTGCCAGCAGCTCAGGGGAGTCTGGGGCCAACGTCCTGACTTTC. Its translation: CASSSGESGANVLTF. Supplemented by reference TRBV11-2 and TRBJ2-6, the full variable domain reads EAGVAQSPRYKIIEKRQSVAFWCNPISGHATLYWYQQILGQGPKLLIQFQNNGVVDDSQLPKDRFSAERLKGVDSTLKIQPAKLEDSAVYLCASSSGESGANVLTFGAGSRLTVL.

V and J are TRBV5-1 and TRBJ2-7, with TRBD1 matching 9 bases. The V segment lost 4 bases and the J segment 5 bases; nucleotides outside the gene matches: 10. Germline values: CDR1 SGHRS, CDR2 YFSETQ. The CDR3 spans 15 residues. The CDR3 sequence: CASSRSGTGLNEQYF. As DNA, the CDR3 is TGCGCCAGCAGCCGCTCCGGGACAGGGCTGAACGAGCAGTACTTC.

In its sample, this clone was seen once. The chain employs TRBV7-2 and TRBJ2-5, with 10 bases identical to TRBD1. Looked up from germline, CDR1 is SGHTA and CDR2 is FQGNSA. The CDR3 spans 15 residues. V trimming: 0 bases; J trimming: 5 bases; junction bases outside the gene matches: 3. CDR3 protein: CASSLATGGGETQYF. CDR3 sequence (DNA): TGTGCCAGCAGCTTAGCGACAGGGGGCGGGGAGACCCAGTACTTC.

This clone was detected only a few times. The rearrangement uses TRBV6-6 and TRBJ2-4, with 7 bases matching TRBD1. CDR3 length equals 15 residues. With V trimmed by 8 bases and J by 5 bases, 12 bases remained unmatched. Looked up from germline, CDR1 is MNHNY and CDR2 is SVGAGI (reference sequence). The CDR3, as DNA: TGTGCCAGCGGTGACACAGGGACAGACCAAAACATTCAGTACTTC. Its translation: CASGDTGTDQNIQYF.

The chain uses TRBV18 and TRBJ1-2; 7 positions agree with TRBD1. The V segment lost 5 bases and the J segment 5 bases; nucleotides outside the gene matches: 8. Per the germline V gene, CDR1 is KGHSH and CDR2 is LQKENI. This CDR3 contains 14 residues. The CDR3 nucleotides are TGTGCCAGCTCATACGGGAACAGGGGATATGGCTACACCTTC. It encodes CASSYGNRGYGYTF. The variable domain in full, with the rest retrieved from reference TRBV18 and TRBJ1-2, is NAGVMQNPRHLVRRRGQEARLRCSPMKGHSHVYWYRQLPEEGLKFMVYLQKENIIDESGMPKERFSAEFPKEGPSILRIQQVVRGDSAAYFCASSYGNRGYGYTFGSGTRLTVV.

This clone was picked up one time. The rearrangement links TRBV5-1 to TRBJ2-5; 8 nucleotides line up with TRBD1. The V gene's germline CDR1 is SGHRS and CDR2 YFSETQ. V trimming: 8 bases; J trimming: 4 bases; junction bases outside the gene matches: 7. This CDR3 spans 13 amino acids. CDR3 amino acids: CASSGGVAETQYF. The CDR3 DNA reads TGCGCCAGTTCAGGGGGCGTTGCAGAGACCCAGTACTTC.

The chain carries TRBV6-6 and TRBJ2-4; D not resolved. CDR1 MNHNY and CDR2 SVGAGI come from the germline V gene (reference sequence). This CDR3 has 15 residues. V gave up 5 bases and J gave up 0 bases, with 11 bases separating them. The DNA of the CDR3 is TGTGCCAGCAGTCCCATGTGGCTAGCCAAAAACATTCAGTACTTC. Translation: CASSPMWLAKNIQYF.

This chain uses TRBV7-2 with TRBJ2-3, with unresolved D. The germline V gene encodes CDR1 SGHTA and CDR2 FQGNSA. V was shortened by 4 bases and J by 8 bases, with 10 bases between the two germline ends. The CDR3 sequence is 12 residues long. The CDR3 region has the DNA TGTGCCAGCAGCTCGTCCCATGTTACGCAGTATTTT. Translation: CASSSSHVTQYF.

The V and J genes are TRBV4-3 and TRBJ2-5; 13 bases match TRBD2. This CDR3 is built from 19 residues. Unmatched junction bases numbered 11, after V lost 4 bases and J lost 0 bases. Germline CDR1 and CDR2: LGHNA and YSLEER. In DNA form, the CDR3 reads TGCGCCAGCAGCCCCCGACTAGCGGGAGGTCTGCCCCACCAAGAGACCCAGTACTTC. Translated, it gives CASSPRLAGGLPHQETQYF.

This clone was recorded a few times. This chain joins TRBV30 and TRBJ1-4, with a tentative D call TRBD1 (6 bases). Looked up from germline, CDR1 is GTSNPN and CDR2 is SVGIG (reference sequence). The CDR3 has 15 amino acids. V lost 4 bases and J 3 bases, leaving 15 bases between the germline ends. The DNA of the CDR3 is TGTGCCTGGAAGGACGGACAGATCCCTAATGAAAAACTGTTTTTT. Encoded protein: CAWKDGQIPNEKLFF. Variable domain in full (rest from reference TRBV30 and TRBJ1-4): SQTIHQWPATLVQPVGSPLSLECTVEGTSNPNLYWYRQAAGRGLQLLFYSVGIGQISSEVPQNLSASRPQDRQFILSSKKLLLSDSGFYLCAWKDGQIPNEKLFFGSGTQLSVL.

The chain couples TRBV6-6 to TRBJ1-5; the D is unclear. Germline loops: CDR1 MNHNY, CDR2 SVGAGI (reference sequence). V was shortened by 6 bases and J by 2 bases, with 8 bases between the two germline ends. CDR3 length equals 13 residues. CDR3 nucleotides: TGTGCCAGCAGGAATGAGGGCAATCAGCCCCAGCATTTT. Amino acids: CASRNEGNQPQHF.

Only a few counts were recorded for this clone. The chain recombines TRBV5-1 with TRBJ2-5, with TRBD1 matching over 9 bases. From germline, CDR1 is SGHRS and CDR2 YFSETQ. Trimming removed 5 bases from V and 5 bases from J; junction bases left unmatched: 7. This CDR3 spans 14 amino acids. The CDR3 nucleotides read TGCGCCAGCAGACGGACAGGGGAAGAGGAGACCCAGTACTTC. Translated: CASRRTGEEETQYF. Looking up the rest from reference TRBV5-1 and TRBJ2-5 gives the full variable domain: KAGVTQTPRYLIKTRGQQVTLSCSPISGHRSVSWYQQTPGQGLQFLFEYFSETQRNKGNFPGRFSGRQFSNSRSEMNVSTLELGDSALYLCASRRTGEEETQYFGPGTRLLVL.